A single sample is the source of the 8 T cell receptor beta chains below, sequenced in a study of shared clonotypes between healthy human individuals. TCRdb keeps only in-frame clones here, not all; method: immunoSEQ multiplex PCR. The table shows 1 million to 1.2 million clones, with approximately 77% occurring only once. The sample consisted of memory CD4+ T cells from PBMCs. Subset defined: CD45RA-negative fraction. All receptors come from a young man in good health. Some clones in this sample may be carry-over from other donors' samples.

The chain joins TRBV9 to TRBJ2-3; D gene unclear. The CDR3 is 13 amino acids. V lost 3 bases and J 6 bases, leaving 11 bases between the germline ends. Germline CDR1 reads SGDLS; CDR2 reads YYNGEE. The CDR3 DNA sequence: TGTGCCAGCAGCGCCCTCAACGGGGATACGCAGTATTTT. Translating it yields CASSALNGDTQYF.

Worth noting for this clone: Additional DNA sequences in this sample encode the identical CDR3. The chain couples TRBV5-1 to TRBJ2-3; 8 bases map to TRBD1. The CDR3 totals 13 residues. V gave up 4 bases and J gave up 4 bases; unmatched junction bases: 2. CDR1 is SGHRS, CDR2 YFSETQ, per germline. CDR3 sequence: CASSEQGADTQYF. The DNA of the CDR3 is TGCGCCAGCAGCGAACAGGGGGCAGATACGCAGTATTTT. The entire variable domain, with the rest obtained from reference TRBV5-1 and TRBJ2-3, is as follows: KAGVTQTPRYLIKTRGQQVTLSCSPISGHRSVSWYQQTPGQGLQFLFEYFSETQRNKGNFPGRFSGRQFSNSRSEMNVSTLELGDSALYLCASSEQGADTQYFGPGTRLTVL.

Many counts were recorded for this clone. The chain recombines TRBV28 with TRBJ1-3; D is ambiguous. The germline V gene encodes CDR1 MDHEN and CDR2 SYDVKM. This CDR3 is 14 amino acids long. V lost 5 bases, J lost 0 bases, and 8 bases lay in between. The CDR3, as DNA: TGTGCCAGCAGTACGACACGCTCTGGAAACACCATATATTTT. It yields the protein CASSTTRSGNTIYF.

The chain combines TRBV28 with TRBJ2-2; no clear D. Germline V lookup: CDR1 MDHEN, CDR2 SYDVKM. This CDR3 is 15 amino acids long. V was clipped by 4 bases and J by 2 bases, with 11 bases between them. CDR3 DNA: TGTGCCAGCAGTTCCGGGTCACCAAACACCGGGGAGCTGTTTTTT. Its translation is CASSSGSPNTGELFF.

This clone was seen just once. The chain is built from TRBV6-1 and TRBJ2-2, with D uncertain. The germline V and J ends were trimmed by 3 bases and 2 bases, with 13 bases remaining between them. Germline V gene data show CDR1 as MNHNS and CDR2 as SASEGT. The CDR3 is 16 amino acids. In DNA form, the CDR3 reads TGTGCCAGCAGTGACCGGACGGTGGGAAACACCGGGGAGCTGTTTTTT. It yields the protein CASSDRTVGNTGELFF.

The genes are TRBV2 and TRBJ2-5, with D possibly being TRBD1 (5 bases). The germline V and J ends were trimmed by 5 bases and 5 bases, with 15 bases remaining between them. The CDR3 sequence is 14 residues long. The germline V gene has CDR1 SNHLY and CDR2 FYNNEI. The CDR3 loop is CASSPDKASETQYF. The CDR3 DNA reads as TGTGCCAGCAGTCCGGACAAGGCGTCCGAGACCCAGTACTTC.

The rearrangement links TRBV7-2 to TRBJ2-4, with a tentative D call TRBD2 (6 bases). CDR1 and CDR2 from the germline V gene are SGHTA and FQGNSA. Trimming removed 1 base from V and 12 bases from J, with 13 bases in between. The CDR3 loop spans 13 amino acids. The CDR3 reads CASSLELGGHQYF. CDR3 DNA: TGTGCCAGCAGCTTAGAGTTAGGAGGGCATCAGTACTTC.

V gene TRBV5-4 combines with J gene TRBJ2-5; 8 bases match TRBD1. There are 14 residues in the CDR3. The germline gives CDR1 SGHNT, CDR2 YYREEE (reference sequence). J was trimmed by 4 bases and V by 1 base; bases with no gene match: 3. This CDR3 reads CASSLRQGAETQYF. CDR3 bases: TGTGCCAGCAGCTTGCGGCAGGGGGCAGAGACCCAGTACTTC.